The rows below give T cell receptor beta chains drawn from one sample of a study of T cell responses to AZD1222 COVID-19 vaccine. Using immunoSEQ multiplex PCR, the repertoire was profiled, and TCRdb retains in-frame clones only, with some absent. The data contain some 130,000 clones, roughly 90% of them seen just once; the ten biggest clones take up approximately 3%. The specimen was peripheral blood, collected on day 0 of AZD1222 vaccination. These receptors all come from an adult in good health. Each CDR3 is given with its conserved first and last residue. A D gene is named only where the DNA matches it firmly. The size field is filled for only some rows; it gives once, few, many or a size class.

v_gene,d_gene,abundance,j_gene,CDR3aa,CDR3nt
TRBV6-5,NA,NA,TRBJ2-1,CASSYSKAPQVF,TGTGCCAGCAGTTACTCAAAGGCTCCCCAGGTCTTC
TRBV7-9,NA,once,TRBJ2-7,CASSFGTHTSYEQYF,TGTGCCAGCAGCTTCGGGACACATACCAGCTACGAGCAGTACTTC
TRBV7-9,NA,NA,TRBJ1-1,CASSARTHQATEAFF,TGTGCCAGCAGCGCGCGGACTCATCAGGCCACTGAAGCTTTCTTT
TRBV9,TRBD2,few,TRBJ2-3,CASSARTSGNTDTQYF,TGTGCCAGCAGCGCCCGGACTAGCGGGAACACAGATACGCAGTATTTT
TRBV5-4,TRBD2,NA,TRBJ2-7,CASSSLAGGGEQYF,TGTGCCAGCAGCTCCCTAGCGGGAGGGGGCGAGCAGTACTTC
TRBV21-1,NA,NA,TRBJ1-2,CASSKGWDRLLGYTF,TGTGCCAGCAGCAAAGGTTGGGACAGGCTCCTGGGCTACACCTTC
TRBV10-2,TRBD2,once,TRBJ2-1,CATVFGTSGEQFF,TGCGCCACGGTTTTCGGGACTAGCGGTGAGCAGTTCTTC
TRBV7-2,NA,NA,TRBJ2-7,CASSLGPSYEQYF,TGTGCCAGCAGCTTAGGGCCCTCCTACGAGCAGTACTTC
TRBV27,NA,NA,TRBJ1-2,CASSFQGASEYGYTF,TGTGCCAGCAGTTTTCAAGGGGCCTCTGAATATGGCTACACCTTC
TRBV27,NA,NA,TRBJ1-2,CASGPGLSYGYTF,TGTGCCAGCGGACCCGGGCTATCCTATGGCTACACCTTC
TRBV14,NA,NA,TRBJ2-6,CASSLTGPSGANVLTF,TGTGCCAGCAGCTTAACAGGACCCTCTGGGGCCAACGTCCTGACTTTC
TRBV29-1,NA,NA,TRBJ2-1,CSVPGSDNEQFF,TGCAGCGTTCCCGGGAGTGACAATGAGCAGTTCTTC
TRBV9,NA,NA,TRBJ2-1,CASSPSGRVYNEQFF,TGTGCCAGCAGCCCCTCGGGGCGGGTGTACAATGAGCAGTTCTTC
TRBV3-1/TRBV3-2,NA,NA,TRBJ2-3,CASRGVSSTDTQYF,TGTGCCAGCAGGGGGGTATCTAGCACAGATACGCAGTATTTT
TRBV6-6,TRBD1,once,TRBJ1-4,CASSLGQGFHEKLFF,TGTGCCAGCAGCTTGGGACAGGGGTTTCATGAAAAACTGTTTTTT
TRBV7-9,TRBD2,NA,TRBJ2-7,CASSLQGLAGGWEQYF,TGTGCCAGCAGCTTACAAGGTCTAGCGGGAGGTTGGGAGCAGTACTTC
TRBV5-1,TRBD1,once,TRBJ2-5,CASSSRQGDETQYF,TGCGCCAGCAGCTCCCGACAGGGTGATGAGACCCAGTACTTC
TRBV7-8,NA,NA,TRBJ2-7,CASSLRHLSYEQYF,TGTGCCAGCAGCTTACGACACCTTTCCTACGAGCAGTACTTC
TRBV27,NA,NA,TRBJ1-2,CASSLSGGGNYGYTF,TGTGCCAGCAGTTTATCTGGCGGGGGTAACTATGGCTACACCTTC
TRBV7-2,TRBD1,NA,TRBJ1-6,CASSLNTGGGNSPLHF,TGTGCCAGCAGCTTGAATACAGGGGGAGGTAATTCACCCCTCCACTTT
TRBV9,NA,NA,TRBJ2-5,CASSVAGGTSQETQYF,TGTGCCAGCAGCGTAGCTGGAGGAACAAGTCAAGAGACCCAGTACTTC
TRBV27,TRBD2,NA,TRBJ2-1,CASTLGLAGRDEQFF,TGTGCCAGCACCCTCGGACTAGCGGGAAGAGATGAGCAGTTCTTC
TRBV9,NA,NA,TRBJ1-3,CASSSVRNTIYF,TGTGCCAGCAGCTCGGTTCGAAACACCATATATTTT
TRBV6-5,NA,few,TRBJ1-1,CASSPSLQTEAFF,TGTGCCAGCAGTCCATCCCTGCAAACTGAAGCTTTCTTT
TRBV5-4,NA,NA,TRBJ1-5,CASSPNPGRSNQPQHF,TGTGCCAGCAGTCCCAATCCGGGTCGTAGCAATCAGCCCCAGCATTTT
TRBV7-9,TRBD2,NA,TRBJ2-1,CASSLGVASGSSNEQFF,TGTGCCAGCAGCCTCGGCGTGGCTAGCGGGAGTAGCAATGAGCAGTTCTTC
TRBV4-1,NA,once,TRBJ1-4,CASSHRDTGERKLFF,TGCGCCAGCAGCCACAGGGACACAGGAGAAAGAAAACTGTTTTTT
TRBV2,NA,few,TRBJ2-7,CASNQVSYEQYF,TGTGCCAGCAATCAGGTCTCCTACGAGCAGTACTTC
TRBV27,TRBD1,NA,TRBJ1-5,CASSVGTGGQQPQHF,TGTGCCAGCAGTGTAGGGACAGGGGGCCAACAGCCCCAGCATTTT
TRBV29-1,NA,NA,TRBJ1-1,CSVSIMNTEAFF,TGCAGCGTATCAATAATGAACACTGAAGCTTTCTTT
TRBV6-5,NA,NA,TRBJ1-2,CASSQTGNYGYTF,TGTGCCAGCAGTCAGACTGGAAACTATGGCTACACCTTC
TRBV9,TRBD1,NA,TRBJ1-6,CASSVGTANSPLHF,TGTGCCAGCAGCGTTGGGACAGCCAATTCACCCCTCCACTTT
TRBV20-1,NA,NA,TRBJ1-3,CSASAGGVGGNTIYF,TGCAGTGCTAGTGCTGGGGGCGTAGGTGGAAACACCATATATTTT
TRBV6-5,NA,once,TRBJ2-3,CASSPTTGPPDTQYF,TGTGCCAGCAGTCCTACAACGGGGCCCCCAGATACGCAGTATTTT
TRBV27,NA,NA,TRBJ1-5,CASRAGSTSNQPQHF,TGTGCCAGCAGGGCGGGGTCGACTAGCAATCAGCCCCAGCATTTT
TRBV5-1,NA,NA,TRBJ1-4,CASSLEGAAGEKLFF,TGCGCCAGCAGCTTGGAAGGGGCAGCGGGTGAAAAACTGTTTTTT
TRBV27,NA,NA,TRBJ2-3,CASSHRTVSTDTQYF,TGTGCCAGCAGTCACCGAACGGTTAGCACAGATACGCAGTATTTT